This T cell receptor (beta chain) stems from a study of CD8 T cells in ankylosing spondylitis. This clonotype was picked up many times. Its antigen is unidentified. The ends lost 0 bases at V and 7 bases at J; junction bases unmatched: 6. The CDR3 spans 15 residues. Germline values: CDR1 SGHVS, CDR2 FNYEAQ. Each TCR beta library was made by quantitative 5'-RACE that incorporated molecular barcodes. From the 5' RACE reads, TCRdb called clonotypes with MiXCR, one entry per CDR3 protein. The sample lists 250,000 or so distinct CDR3 sequences, over 9.5% occurring once. Overall study findings and caveats: Matched synovial fluid from ankylosing spondylitis patients was reported to be enriched for disease-linked clones. Disease-linked clones had a CD8+ phenotype and relatively low frequency in peripheral blood. Characteristic, it appeared, of ankylosing spondylitis blood was a TCR beta motif of several highly homologous variants.

The chain links TRBV7-6 to TRBJ2-7; TRBD2 aligns across 10 bases. Sequenced: blood, either unsorted or a sorted T cell fraction (not recorded which). The receptor's source is a male donor with ankylosing spondylitis or in good health (not recorded which). CDR3 in amino acids: CASSLAASGSGEQYF. Here the CDR3 DNA reads TGTGCCAGCAGCTTAGCAGCTAGCGGGAGTGGAGAGCAGTACTTC. The full variable domain, its missing parts supplied by reference TRBV7-6 and TRBJ2-7, is GAGVSQSPRYKVTKRGQDVALRCDPISGHVSLYWYRQALGQGPEFLTYFNYEAQQDKSGLPNDRFSAERPEGSISTLTIQRTEQRDSAMYRCASSLAASGSGEQYFGPGTRLTVT.